This is a list of T cell receptor beta chains from one sample in a study of graft-versus-host responses after intestinal transplantation. Their antigen targets remain unknown. TCRdb keeps only in-frame clones here, not all; method: immunoSEQ multiplex PCR. The table includes tens of thousands of clones, roughly 89% detected once. The sample consisted of unstimulated CD4+ T cells sorted from spleen or lymph node cells, taken before intestinal transplant. These receptors originate from a human donor who received an intestinal transplant. The CDR3 runs from the conserved cysteine through the conserved F or W. A D gene is named only where the DNA matches it firmly. Size values are once, few and many counts, or a class for expanded clones, and some rows have none.

clone size,J gene,V gene,D gene,CDR3 protein,CDR3 DNA
.,TRBJ2-7,TRBV18,.,CASSPRLSYEQYF,TGTGCCAGCTCACCTAGACTATCCTACGAGCAGTACTTC
.,TRBJ2-5,TRBV6-1,TRBD2,CASSEPGTRGQETQYF,TGTGCCAGCAGTGAACCCGGGACTAGGGGCCAAGAGACCCAGTACTTC
once,TRBJ1-2,TRBV2,TRBD1,CASRPHLGTASNYGYTF,TGTGCCAGCAGGCCCCACCTTGGGACAGCGAGCAACTATGGCTACACCTTC
.,TRBJ2-3,TRBV27,TRBD2,CASSRSGGKNTQYF,TGTGCCAGCAGTCGTTCGGGGGGGAAAAATACGCAGTATTTT
.,TRBJ2-5,TRBV5-6,.,CASSSKWTLRSETQYF,TGTGCCAGCAGCTCTAAATGGACACTCCGTTCGGAGACCCAGTACTTC
.,TRBJ1-6,TRBV5-6,TRBD1,CASSKTSGTGSYNSPLHF,TGTGCCAGCAGCAAAACCTCCGGGACAGGCTCCTATAATTCACCCCTCCACTTT
.,TRBJ2-3,TRBV13,TRBD2,CASSLAAGGPGDTQYF,TGTGCCAGCAGCTTAGCGGCGGGGGGGCCAGGAGATACGCAGTATTTT
.,TRBJ2-3,TRBV7-2,.,CASSLESGADTQYF,TGTGCCAGCAGCTTAGAGTCGGGGGCAGATACGCAGTATTTT
.,TRBJ2-2,TRBV4-2,TRBD2,CASSQDSLAGGSRELFF,TGTGCCAGCAGCCAAGACTCTTTAGCGGGGGGGAGTCGGGAGCTGTTTTTT
.,TRBJ2-7,TRBV21-1,.,CASSKQDSTYEQYF,TGTGCCAGCAGCAAACAGGACAGCACCTACGAGCAGTACTTC
.,TRBJ2-7,TRBV5-1,TRBD1,CASSIRDSYSEQYF,TGCGCCAGCAGCATTCGGGACAGTTATAGCGAGCAGTACTTC